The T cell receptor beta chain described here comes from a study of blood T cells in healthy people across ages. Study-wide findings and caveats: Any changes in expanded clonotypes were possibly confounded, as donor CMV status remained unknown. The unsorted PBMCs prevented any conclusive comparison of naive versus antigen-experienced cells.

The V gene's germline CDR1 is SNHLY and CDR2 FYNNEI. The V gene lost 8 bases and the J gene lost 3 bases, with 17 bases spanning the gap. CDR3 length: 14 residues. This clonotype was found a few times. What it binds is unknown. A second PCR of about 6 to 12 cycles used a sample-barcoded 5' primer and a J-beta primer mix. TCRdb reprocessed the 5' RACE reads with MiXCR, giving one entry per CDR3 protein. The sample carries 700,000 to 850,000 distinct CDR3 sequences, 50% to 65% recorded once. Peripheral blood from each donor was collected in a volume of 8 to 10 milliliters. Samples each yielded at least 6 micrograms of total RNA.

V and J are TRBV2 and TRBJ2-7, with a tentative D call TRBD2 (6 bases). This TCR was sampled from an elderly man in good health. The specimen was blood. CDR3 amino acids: CASQSGDGVYEQYF. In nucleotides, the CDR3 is TGTGCCAGCCAGTCGGGGGATGGGGTCTACGAGCAGTACTTC.